Below, 28 T cell receptor beta chains from the same sample are listed, as sequenced in a study of Ad26.COV2.S vaccination and SARS-CoV-2 variants. Treatment reported: roughly 20 received Ad26.COV2.S at low or high dose, single or two shots; several received placebo; per-sample allocation not given. Sampling was done on day 63 after the first vaccine or placebo injection. Sequenced by immunoSEQ multiplex PCR; TCRdb stores in-frame clones only, minus some. The sample lists some 300,000 clones, 85% to 90% occurring once. The source was peripheral blood, collected in a trial of Ad26.COV2.S vaccine versus placebo. The receptors come from a person between 18 and 60 years old who received the Ad26.COV2.S COVID-19 vaccine or a placebo.

CDR3: CASSYSREYEQYF. CDR3 in DNA: TGTGCCAGCAGTTACTCGCGGGAGTACGAGCAGTACTTC. The chain couples TRBV6-5 to TRBJ2-7; 7 bases fit TRBD2. With 0 bases clipped from V and 4 bases from J, the junction kept 0 bases outside the gene matches. The CDR3 contains 13 residues. Germline-derived CDR1 and CDR2 are MNHEY and SVGAGI.

The rearrangement links TRBV2 to TRBJ1-5; perhaps TRBD1 as D (6 bases). Trimming removed 8 bases at V and 1 base at J, with 18 bases between. The length of the CDR3 is 16 residues. Looked up from germline, CDR1 is SNHLY and CDR2 is FYNNEI. The CDR3 protein is CASQFQGIGSNQPQHF. The DNA of the CDR3 is TGTGCCAGCCAATTTCAGGGGATAGGAAGCAATCAGCCCCAGCATTTT.

CDR3 in amino acids: CASSRADNRACNQPQHF. For the CDR3, the DNA is TGTGCCAGCAGCCGAGCGGACAACAGGGCTTGCAATCAGCCCCAGCATTTT. This chain links TRBV5-5 with TRBJ1-5, with D perhaps TRBD1 (6 bases). The germline CDR1 and CDR2 sequences are SGHKS and YYEKEE (reference sequence). Trimming took off 4 bases at V and 2 bases at J, with 19 bases between the two ends. CDR3 size: 17 residues.

V usage is TRBV10-2 and J usage is TRBJ1-2; TRBD1 matches at 11 bases. Germline values: CDR1 WSHSY, CDR2 SAAADI. The length of the CDR3 is 15 residues. Trimming took 7 bases from V and 4 from J; bases not matched to a gene: 8. The CDR3 sequence is CASNTGQGVVYGYTF. As DNA, the CDR3 is TGCGCCAGCAACACGGGACAGGGGGTAGTCTATGGCTACACCTTC.

This sequence joins TRBV19 and TRBJ1-6, with a tentative D call TRBD1 (5 bases). CDR1 is LNHDA, CDR2 SQIVND, per germline (reference sequence). There are 16 residues in the CDR3. Deletions cut 0 bases from V and 8 bases from J, with 14 bases between. The DNA of the CDR3 is TGTGCCAGTAGTATAGATGGGGCCTCCCGGGATTCACCCCTCCACTTT. It yields the protein CASSIDGASRDSPLHF. The whole variable domain, remainder taken from reference TRBV19 and TRBJ1-6, is DGGITQSPKYLFRKEGQNVTLSCEQNLNHDAMYWYRQDPGQGLRLIYYSQIVNDFQKGDIAEGYSVSREKKESFPLTVTSAQKNPTAFYLCASSIDGASRDSPLHFGNGTRLTVT.

The chain couples TRBV6-5 to TRBJ2-7; the match to TRBD1 covers 8 bases. V lost 1 base to trimming and J lost 6 bases; unmatched junction nucleotides: 5. Germline V lookup: CDR1 MNHEY, CDR2 SVGAGI. This CDR3 is 14 amino acids long. CDR3 DNA sequence: TGTGCCAGCAGTTACTATCGACAGGGGTCCGAGCAGTACTTC. Translating it yields CASSYYRQGSEQYF.

The V gene is TRBV6-2 or TRBV6-3, the J gene TRBJ2-7; 7 bases match TRBD2. After removal of 0 bases from V and 3 bases from J, the junction contained 11 bases not matched to a gene. There are 17 residues in the CDR3. In germline, CDR1 is MNHEY, CDR2 SVGEGT. The CDR3 DNA follows: TGTGCCAGCAGTTACTCTTCCGGGCGGGGGAACTACTACGAGCAGTACTTC. Translation: CASSYSSGRGNYYEQYF.

The rearrangement uses TRBV5-5 and TRBJ2-4, with D hard to call. From germline, CDR1 is SGHKS and CDR2 YYEKEE (reference sequence). Trimming pared 4 bases from V and 2 bases from J, leaving 10 bases between. The CDR3 spans 14 residues. The CDR3 spells CASSDEGSKNIQYF. CDR3 sequence (DNA): TGTGCCAGCAGCGATGAAGGCTCCAAAAACATTCAGTACTTC.

This clone was seen just once. The V gene is TRBV6-5, the J gene TRBJ2-1; tentative D call: TRBD1 (5 bases). The V gene's germline CDR1 is MNHEY and CDR2 SVGAGI. V lost 2 bases and J lost 10, with 15 bases in between. The CDR3 is 14 amino acids. CDR3 in amino acids: CASSYGRRSGEQFF. CDR3 sequence (DNA): TGTGCCAGCAGTTACGGACGTAGATCAGGGGAGCAGTTCTTC.

The CDR3: CATSKGTGQHSSGYTF. CDR3 coding DNA: TGTGCCACCAGCAAAGGGACGGGACAGCATTCTTCTGGCTACACCTTC. This chain links TRBV15 with TRBJ1-2; 7 bases are a match to TRBD1. J lost 7 bases, V lost 4 bases, and 15 bases had no gene match. The CDR3 loop spans 16 amino acids. Germline V gene data show CDR1 as LNHNV and CDR2 as YYDKDF (reference sequence).

The count of this clone is one. The rearrangement links TRBV19 to TRBJ2-1, with D possibly TRBD2 on 7 matching bases. V lost 6 bases, J lost 2 bases, and 14 bases lay in between. CDR1 is LNHDA and CDR2 is SQIVND in the germline V gene (reference sequence). The CDR3 runs 15 residues. As DNA, the CDR3 is TGTGCCAGTAGGTCAGCGGGACAAACCTACAATGAGCAGTTCTTC. Translation gives CASRSAGQTYNEQFF.

The table lists this clone with a count of one. The genes are TRBV27 and TRBJ2-7; 7 bases are shared with TRBD1. The CDR3 has 14 amino acids. Germline V gene data show CDR1 as MNHEY and CDR2 as SMNVEV (reference sequence). With 3 bases clipped from V and 6 bases from J, the junction kept 8 bases outside the gene matches. The CDR3 nucleotides read TGTGCCAGCAGTTTGTACGACAGGGCAGCCGAGCAGTACTTC. This sequence encodes CASSLYDRAAEQYF.

This chain uses TRBV19 with TRBJ2-3; TRBD1 matches at 7 bases. Germline V gives CDR1 LNHDA, CDR2 SQIVND (reference sequence). The CDR3 extends over 16 amino acids. J lost 2 bases, V lost 0 bases, and 5 bases had no gene match. Here the CDR3 DNA reads TGTGCCAGTAGTATAGATGTGACAGGGCTCACAGATACGCAGTATTTT. Translated, it gives CASSIDVTGLTDTQYF.

The chain carries TRBV15 and TRBJ1-1; D gene uncertain. Trimming cost V 4 bases and J 10 bases, with 7 bases left between them. This CDR3 spans 10 amino acids. Per germline, CDR1 LNHNV and CDR2 YYDKDF (reference sequence). CDR3 residues: CATSTRLAFF. CDR3 in DNA: TGTGCCACCAGCACCCGGCTAGCTTTCTTT.

CDR3 protein: CAISDVRGAYNSPLHF. CDR3 nucleotide sequence: TGTGCCATCAGTGACGTAAGGGGTGCTTATAATTCACCCCTCCACTTT. The V and J genes are TRBV10-3 and TRBJ1-6; weak D call: TRBD1 (5 bases). Trimming stripped 3 bases from V and 4 bases from J, with 13 bases between. This CDR3 spans 16 amino acids. Germline-derived CDR1 and CDR2 are ENHRY and SYGVKD.

The chain links TRBV19 to TRBJ2-3; D tentatively fits TRBD1 or TRBD2 (7 bases each). CDR1 and CDR2 from the germline V gene are LNHDA and SQIVND (reference sequence). Trimming cost V 7 bases and J 2 bases, with 16 bases left between them. The CDR3 has 15 amino acids. The CDR3 nucleotides are TGTGCCAGTAACCCAGGGGGGGATCACACAGATACGCAGTATTTT. This sequence encodes CASNPGGDHTDTQYF.

V gene TRBV19 combines with J gene TRBJ1-2, with TRBD1 matching over 9 bases. Germline V gene data show CDR1 as LNHDA and CDR2 as SQIVND (reference sequence). CDR3 length equals 15 residues. Losses at the gene ends were 1 base for V and 6 bases for J; bases not matched to a gene: 6. The CDR3 region has the DNA TGTGCCAGTAGTATAGTGAGGGACAGGGAGGATGGCTACACCTTC. Its protein is CASSIVRDREDGYTF.

This sequence joins TRBV6-2 or TRBV6-3 and TRBJ2-5; maybe TRBD2 (5 bases). V was trimmed by 0 bases and J by 7 bases, leaving 15 bases between them. This CDR3 has 15 residues. Per germline, CDR1 MNHEY and CDR2 SVGEGT. CDR3 protein: CASSYSTTSSGTQYF. The DNA for the CDR3 is TGTGCCAGCAGTTACTCGACTACATCGTCGGGGACCCAGTACTTC.

This clone was counted only a few times. V and J are TRBV6-5 and TRBJ1-1, with D perhaps matching TRBD1 (5 bases). Per the germline V gene, CDR1 is MNHEY and CDR2 is SVGAGI. Trimming pared 8 bases from V and 0 bases from J, leaving 13 bases between. This CDR3 region has 14 residues. CDR3 DNA: TGTGCCAGCGGACGGGGCTACATGAACACTGAAGCTTTCTTT. Protein: CASGRGYMNTEAFF.

The chain combines TRBV7-2 with TRBJ1-2, with D hard to call. Per germline, CDR1 SGHTA and CDR2 FQGNSA. Trimming pared 2 bases from V and 4 bases from J, leaving 5 bases between. The CDR3 contains 12 residues. DNA for the CDR3: TGTGCCAGCAGCTTACGCAGCTATGGCTACACCTTC. It codes for CASSLRSYGYTF.

This sequence joins TRBV7-9 and TRBJ1-1; TRBD1 matches at 9 bases. Trimming cost V 6 bases and J 9 bases; bases outside gene matches: 11. This CDR3 has 14 amino acids. Per the germline V gene, CDR1 is SEHNR and CDR2 is FQNEAQ (reference sequence). CDR3 region: CASSSQGALGKAFF. For the CDR3, the DNA is TGTGCCAGCAGTTCACAGGGGGCCTTAGGGAAAGCTTTCTTT. Variable domain in full (rest from reference TRBV7-9 and TRBJ1-1): DTGVSQNPRHKITKRGQNVTFRCDPISEHNRLYWYRQTLGQGPEFLTYFQNEAQLEKSRLLSDRFSAERPKGSFSTLEIQRTEQGDSAMYLCASSSQGALGKAFFGQGTRLTVV.

This clone was picked up a small number of times. V and J are TRBV5-1 and TRBJ2-7, with D perhaps given as TRBD1 or TRBD2 (6 bases each). Trimming removed 4 bases from V and 0 bases from J, with 14 bases in between. The CDR3 runs 15 residues. CDR1 and CDR2 from the germline V gene are SGHRS and YFSETQ. CDR3 sequence (DNA): TGCGCCAGCAGCCCCGGGGGCACCTCCTCCTACGAGCAGTACTTC. It specifies CASSPGGTSSYEQYF.

The chain recombines TRBV3-1 (or the pseudogene TRBV3-2) with TRBJ1-1; 9 bases are a match to TRBD1. After removal of 0 bases from V and 0 bases from J, the junction contained 5 bases not matched to a gene. This CDR3 contains 17 residues. In germline, CDR1 is LGHDT, CDR2 YNNKEL (reference sequence). The CDR3 coding sequence is TGTGCCAGCAGCCAAGACAGGGGGACAGGGATGAACACTGAAGCTTTCTTT. This gives the protein CASSQDRGTGMNTEAFF.

The chain couples TRBV6-5 to TRBJ2-3, with D perhaps matching TRBD1 (5 bases). From germline, CDR1 is MNHEY and CDR2 SVGAGI. The CDR3 is made up of 15 amino acids. V was trimmed by 4 bases and J by 0 bases, leaving 11 bases between them. The CDR3 protein is CASSSSGQSTDTQYF. In nucleotides, the CDR3 is TGTGCCAGCAGTTCATCTGGACAAAGCACAGATACGCAGTATTTT.

About this clone: This specimen includes other DNA sequences encoding the same CDR3. The chain uses TRBV3-1 (or the pseudogene TRBV3-2) and TRBJ2-7; D might be TRBD2 (6 bases). CDR1 LGHDT and CDR2 YNNKEL come from the germline V gene (reference sequence). The CDR3 sequence is 14 residues long. V lost 1 base and J lost 2, with 9 bases in between. The CDR3 DNA is TGTGCCAGCAGCCAAGGAGGCGGGACCTACGAGCAGTACTTC. Its protein product is CASSQGGGTYEQYF.

The chain couples TRBV5-5 to TRBJ1-5, with unresolved D. Trimming removed 4 bases at V and 3 bases at J, with 11 bases between. The CDR3 totals 14 residues. Germline CDR1 and CDR2: SGHKS and YYEKEE (reference sequence). CDR3 loop: CASSPTFSNQPQHF. CDR3 in DNA: TGTGCCAGCAGCCCGACCTTCTCCAATCAGCCCCAGCATTTT.

The gene calls are TRBV5-1 and TRBJ2-2; D unclear. Trimming cost V 1 base and J 5 bases, with 9 bases left between them. This CDR3 comprises 14 residues. Germline V CDR1 and CDR2: SGHRS, YFSETQ. CDR3 loop: CASSLIVGTGELFF. The CDR3 bases are TGCGCCAGCAGCTTGATTGTGGGAACCGGGGAGCTGTTTTTT.

The chain recombines TRBV27 with TRBJ2-7; 8 bases are shared with TRBD1. Germline V gene sequence: CDR1 MNHEY, CDR2 SMNVEV (reference sequence). Trimming took 7 bases from V and 3 from J; bases not matched to a gene: 8. The CDR3 length is 14 residues. The CDR3 nucleotides are TGTGCCAGCACTTCCGGGACAGGCATCTACGAGCAGTACTTC. This codes for CASTSGTGIYEQYF.